The 27 T cell receptor beta chains presented below share a single source sample, sequenced in a study of a mutant IDH1 vaccine in newly diagnosed glioma. Using immunoSEQ multiplex PCR, the repertoire was profiled, and TCRdb retains in-frame clones only, with some absent. The sample shows roughly 130,000 clones, about 82% of them seen only once. These receptors have no known antigen. Noted time point: week 11, during vaccination. It was 300 ug of mutant IDH1 20-mer peptide that made up each vaccine dose, given with topical imiquimod. Sequencing used PBMCs, obtained from a glioma patient whose treatment included an IDH1 peptide vaccine. These receptors were collected from a man between 35 and 55 years old with glioma.

V and J are TRBV10-1 and TRBJ2-1; D is possibly TRBD1 or TRBD2 (5 bases each). The CDR3 has 12 residues. Germline V gene data show CDR1 as WNHNN and CDR2 as SYGVQD (reference sequence). Trimming removed 7 bases at V and 10 bases at J, with 14 bases between. CDR3 sequence (DNA): TGCGCCAGCACGAACATAGGGGAGGAGCAGTTCTTC. This translates into CASTNIGEEQFF.

This clone has just one count. The V call is TRBV10-3, the J call TRBJ2-1, with D perhaps TRBD1 (5 bases). CDR1 is ENHRY, CDR2 SYGVKD, per germline. Trimming removed 11 bases from V and 7 bases from J, with 12 bases in between. CDR3 size: 11 residues. CDR3 residues: CASAPGNEQFF. The CDR3 DNA reads as TGTGCCTCAGCACCAGGGAATGAGCAGTTCTTC.

This chain connects TRBV28 to TRBJ2-7; weak D call: TRBD1 (5 bases). The CDR3 sequence is 13 residues long. From germline, CDR1 is MDHEN and CDR2 SYDVKM. V was cut by 6 bases and J by 3 bases, with 12 bases left in between. DNA for the CDR3: TGTGCCAGCAGCCGAGACAGAGGCTACGAGCAGTACTTC. It is translated as CASSRDRGYEQYF.

J is TRBJ1-2 and V is TRBV11-2, with a possible D match to TRBD1 (6 bases). Germline lookup yields CDR1 SGHAT and CDR2 FQNNGV. V lost 1 base and J 6 bases, leaving 9 bases between the germline ends. The CDR3 covers 13 residues. The CDR3 sequence: CASSLGKGDGYTF. DNA of the CDR3: TGTGCCAGCAGCTTAGGTAAGGGGGATGGCTACACCTTC.

This clone has a handful of counts. The chain has TRBV9 and TRBJ2-3; TRBD2 agrees at 7 bases. V was pared by 4 bases and J by 0 bases, with 11 bases of the junction left unmatched. The CDR3 has 17 residues. CDR1 is SGDLS and CDR2 is YYNGEE in the germline V gene. In DNA form, the CDR3 reads TGTGCCAGCAGCAACCAACTAGCGTCACTCAGCACAGATACGCAGTATTTT. Its translation: CASSNQLASLSTDTQYF.

J is TRBJ1-2 and V is TRBV10-2; D is perhaps TRBD1 (5 bases). The CDR3 length is 16 residues. V was pared by 3 bases and J by 5 bases, with 19 bases between. The germline V gene has CDR1 WSHSY and CDR2 SAAADI. The CDR3 DNA reads TGCGCCAGCAGTGACCCGACGGGGGGTCCTGGGTATGGCTACACCTTC. This translates into CASSDPTGGPGYGYTF.

This clone was picked up one time. This sequence joins TRBV9 and TRBJ1-2; the match to TRBD1 covers 9 bases. Trimming removed 1 base from V and 4 bases from J; junction bases left unmatched: 8. CDR1 and CDR2 (germline): SGDLS, YYNGEE. CDR3 length: 16 amino acids. The CDR3 nucleotides read TGTGCCAGCAGCGTATCCTGGGACAGGGTCGTCTATGGCTACACCTTC. Translation: CASSVSWDRVVYGYTF.

The chain uses TRBV7-9 and TRBJ2-3; D unclear. The germline CDR1 and CDR2 sequences are SEHNR and FQNEAQ (reference sequence). The CDR3 sequence is 13 residues long. The ends were cut back, 5 bases at V and 6 bases at J, with 12 bases in the middle. CDR3 protein: CASSPLPGDTQYF. CDR3 nucleotides: TGTGCCAGCAGCCCCCTACCTGGGGATACGCAGTATTTT.

The chain has TRBV6-4 and TRBJ2-7; D is undetermined. From germline, CDR1 is MRHNA and CDR2 SNTAGT. Trimming shortened V by 5 bases and J by 0 bases, and 5 bases separated the two germline ends. The CDR3 has 12 residues. The CDR3: CASSISSYEQYF. CDR3 DNA: TGTGCCAGCAGTATCAGCTCCTACGAGCAGTACTTC.

The chain employs TRBV2 and TRBJ2-5, with unresolved D. CDR1 is SNHLY and CDR2 is FYNNEI in the germline V gene. Deletions cut 0 bases from V and 1 base from J, with 9 bases between. This CDR3 region has 15 residues. CDR3 loop: CASSEAPALQETQYF. As DNA, the CDR3 is TGTGCCAGCAGTGAAGCCCCAGCCCTCCAAGAGACCCAGTACTTC.

This clone has just a few counts. V and J are TRBV5-4 and TRBJ2-5, with 11 nucleotides matching TRBD2. The CDR3 is 17 amino acids. With 0 bases clipped from V and 4 bases from J, the junction kept 8 bases outside the gene matches. Germline values: CDR1 SGHNT, CDR2 YYREEE (reference sequence). The CDR3: CASSLEGLAGGGETQYF. For the CDR3, the DNA is TGTGCCAGCAGCTTGGAGGGATTAGCGGGAGGGGGAGAGACCCAGTACTTC.

The gene calls are TRBV18 and TRBJ2-3; TRBD2 matches at 9 bases. CDR3 size: 14 residues. The germline V gene has CDR1 KGHSH and CDR2 LQKENI. V lost 0 bases and J lost 9; bases outside the gene matches: 4. CDR3 residues: CASSPPSSGITQYF. CDR3 in DNA: TGTGCCAGCTCACCACCGTCTAGCGGGATCACGCAGTATTTT.

The genes are TRBV6-5 and TRBJ2-5; TRBD1 might be the D (6 bases). The tail of the sequence fits TRBJ2-7 better, so the J call may be wrong. Germline V lookup: CDR1 MNHEY, CDR2 SVGAGI. The CDR3 is 16 amino acids. The CDR3 loop is CASSYIRDITPYEQYF. The CDR3 nucleotides are TGTGCCAGCAGTTACATCCGGGACATCACTCCCTACGAGCAGTACTTC.

This chain uses TRBV6-1 with TRBJ1-6; D unresolved. There are 17 residues in the CDR3. Germline assignment: CDR1 MNHNS and CDR2 SASEGT. V was trimmed by 1 base and J by 4 bases, leaving 14 bases between them. The CDR3 is CASSEEGGGRYNSPLHF. The CDR3 coding sequence is TGTGCCAGCAGTGAAGAAGGTGGAGGCAGGTATAATTCACCCCTCCACTTT.

J is TRBJ1-5 and V is TRBV7-8; D gene unclear. This CDR3 is 14 amino acids long. Per germline, CDR1 SGHVS and CDR2 FQNEAQ. Trimming took off 4 bases at V and 5 bases at J, with 12 bases between the two ends. This chain's CDR3 is CASSSSWVDQPQHF. CDR3 bases: TGTGCCAGCAGCTCCAGTTGGGTGGATCAGCCCCAGCATTTT.

The chain combines TRBV7-3 with TRBJ2-1; 13 bases fit TRBD2. The germline CDR1 and CDR2 sequences are SGHTA and FQGTGA. This CDR3 is 13 amino acids long. The V gene end was trimmed by 5 bases and the J gene end by 13 bases; junction bases not matched to a gene: 5. CDR3 DNA: TGTGCCAGCAGCAATGGACTAGCGGGAGTTCAGTTCTTC. Amino acid sequence: CASSNGLAGVQFF.

In DNA, the CDR3 is TGTGCCAGCAGCGTAGACGGGAGGGCCCCAGATACGCAGTATTTT. It translates to CASSVDGRAPDTQYF. The chain combines TRBV9 with TRBJ2-3, with 8 positions matching TRBD2. Germline CDR1 is SGDLS and CDR2 is YYNGEE. This CDR3 region has 15 residues. The J segment lost 4 bases and the V segment lost 0 bases, leaving 4 bases of the junction unmatched.

The CDR3 region is CASSLTTGVAGYEQYF. The CDR3 region has the DNA TGTGCCAGCAGCCTGACGACGGGGGTTGCGGGCTACGAGCAGTACTTC. The gene calls are TRBV11-2 and TRBJ2-7, with D maybe TRBD2 (6 bases). CDR3 length equals 16 residues. The germline CDR1 and CDR2 sequences are SGHAT and FQNNGV. V was cut by 5 bases and J by 3 bases, with 20 bases left in between. The entire variable domain, with the rest obtained from reference TRBV11-2 and TRBJ2-7, is as follows: EAGVAQSPRYKIIEKRQSVAFWCNPISGHATLYWYQQILGQGPKLLIQFQNNGVVDDSQLPKDRFSAERLKGVDSTLKIQPAKLEDSAVYLCASSLTTGVAGYEQYFGPGTRLTVT.

The rearrangement uses TRBV5-1 and TRBJ2-5; 10 bases are a match to TRBD1. The V segment lost 0 bases and the J segment 5 bases; nucleotides outside the gene matches: 10. This CDR3 has 17 residues. Looked up from germline, CDR1 is SGHRS and CDR2 is YFSETQ. CDR3 residues: CASSLAFLGTGDETQYF. The CDR3 DNA reads TGCGCCAGCAGCTTGGCTTTTCTAGGGACAGGGGATGAGACCCAGTACTTC. Supplemented by reference TRBV5-1 and TRBJ2-5, the full variable domain reads KAGVTQTPRYLIKTRGQQVTLSCSPISGHRSVSWYQQTPGQGLQFLFEYFSETQRNKGNFPGRFSGRQFSNSRSEMNVSTLELGDSALYLCASSLAFLGTGDETQYFGPGTRLLVL.

The chain is built from TRBV15 and TRBJ2-3; TRBD2 might be the D (5 bases). Per the germline V gene, CDR1 is LNHNV and CDR2 is YYDKDF (reference sequence). V was clipped by 1 base and J by 2 bases, with 16 bases between them. This CDR3 spans 17 amino acids. The CDR3 region is CATSRGDSSAYTDTQYF. Here the CDR3 DNA reads TGTGCCACCAGCAGAGGGGATAGTAGCGCCTACACAGATACGCAGTATTTT.

The chain is built from TRBV6-5 and TRBJ1-1, with D unresolved. The V end was cut by 2 bases, the J end by 5 bases, with 9 bases between. This CDR3 has 13 residues. Germline-derived CDR1 and CDR2 are MNHEY and SVGAGI. CDR3 DNA sequence: TGTGCCAGCAGTTACGTCGGTGGTACTGAAGCTTTCTTT. Its protein is CASSYVGGTEAFF.

A remark on this clone: The sample holds other DNA sequences that translate to the same CDR3. The V call is TRBV7-2, the J call TRBJ2-5; D perhaps matches TRBD1 (6 bases). The CDR3 is made up of 15 amino acids. From germline, CDR1 is SGHTA and CDR2 FQGNSA. Trimming left V 1 base short and J 0 bases short, with 9 bases between. The CDR3 loop reads CASSLGQGYQETQYF. DNA of the CDR3: TGTGCCAGCAGCTTAGGGCAGGGGTACCAAGAGACCCAGTACTTC.

The chain couples TRBV28 to TRBJ2-3; 7 positions agree with TRBD2. The CDR3 spans 13 residues. The V gene end was trimmed by 6 bases and the J gene end by 5 bases; junction bases not matched to a gene: 5. CDR1 and CDR2 (germline): MDHEN, SYDVKM. The CDR3 DNA reads as TGTGCCAGCAGCCCCGGGAGGCAAGATACGCAGTATTTT. It yields the protein CASSPGRQDTQYF.

The rearrangement links TRBV7-3 to TRBJ2-1; perhaps TRBD2 as D (5 bases). This CDR3 has 15 residues. Deletions cut 5 bases from V and 4 bases from J, with 15 bases between. Germline-derived CDR1 and CDR2 are SGHTA and FQGTGA. In DNA form, the CDR3 reads TGTGCCAGCAGCCCTCGGGAAGGCTTATACAATGAGCAGTTCTTC. Its protein is CASSPREGLYNEQFF.

This chain links TRBV11-2 with TRBJ1-1; D perhaps matches TRBD1 (6 bases). In germline, CDR1 is SGHAT, CDR2 FQNNGV. V shed 5 bases and J shed 1 base, with 11 bases lying between them. The CDR3 has 14 residues. Here the CDR3 DNA reads TGTGCCAGCAGCCGCCAGGGGAGGAACACTGAAGCTTTCTTT. Translated: CASSRQGRNTEAFF.

The chain couples TRBV30 to TRBJ2-3; D perhaps matches TRBD2 (7 bases). V was shortened by 0 bases and J by 2 bases, with 9 bases between the two germline ends. The CDR3 length is 14 residues. The germline CDR1 and CDR2 sequences are GTSNPN and SVGIG (reference sequence). CDR3 nucleotide sequence: TGTGCCTGGAGTGTAGGGGGGGCCACAGATACGCAGTATTTT. It specifies CAWSVGGATDTQYF. Full variable domain (rest looked up from reference TRBV30 and TRBJ2-3): SQTIHQWPATLVQPVGSPLSLECTVEGTSNPNLYWYRQAAGRGLQLLFYSVGIGQISSEVPQNLSASRPQDRQFILSSKKLLLSDSGFYLCAWSVGGATDTQYFGPGTRLTVL.

The rearrangement links TRBV14 to TRBJ2-1; D unresolved. CDR1 and CDR2 from the germline V gene are SGHDN and FVKESK. The CDR3 totals 12 residues. V gave up 4 bases and J gave up 7 bases, with 8 bases separating them. The CDR3 nucleotides are TGTGCCAGCAGCCTGTTCTTTAATGAGCAGTTCTTC. It yields the protein CASSLFFNEQFF.